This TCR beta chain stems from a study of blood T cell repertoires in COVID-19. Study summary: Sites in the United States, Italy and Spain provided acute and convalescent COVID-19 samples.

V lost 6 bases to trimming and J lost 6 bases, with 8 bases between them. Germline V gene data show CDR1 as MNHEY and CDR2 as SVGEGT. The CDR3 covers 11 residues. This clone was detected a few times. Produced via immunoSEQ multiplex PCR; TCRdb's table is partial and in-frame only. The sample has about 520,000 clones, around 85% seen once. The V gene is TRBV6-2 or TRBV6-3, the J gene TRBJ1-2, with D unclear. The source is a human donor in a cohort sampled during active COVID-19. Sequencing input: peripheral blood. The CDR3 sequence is CASSETDGYTF. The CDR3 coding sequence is TGTGCCAGCAGCGAGACTGATGGCTACACCTTC.